This record concerns one T cell receptor beta chain sequence. Its antigen remains unknown. The data are from a study of cytomegalovirus exposure and HLA in healthy donors. Both 60 Vbeta primers and 13 Jbeta primers went into the PCR. TCRdb keeps only in-frame clones here, not all; method: immunoSEQ multiplex PCR. This table holds about 180,000 clones, approximately 80% found once. Study outcomes and limitations: A later analysis, which compared TCR beta chains of equal frequency, found the HLA-associated ones more clonally expanded. In an earlier analysis, in approximately 570 donors, most V segments appeared productive either ~90% or ~30% of the time. High sensitivity and specificity were reportedly achieved when the classifier diagnosed cytomegalovirus status.

The CDR3 has 15 residues. The V gene lost 0 bases and the J gene lost 8 bases, with 12 bases spanning the gap. Germline V gene sequence: CDR1 SGHNT, CDR2 YYREEE (reference sequence). This chain connects TRBV5-4 to TRBJ1-6; D gene unclear. The source material was PBMCs. This TCR derives from a man between 60 and 75 years old in good health and CMV-seronegative. The DNA of the CDR3 is TGTGCCAGCAGCTTGGAGGCAGGTCCCTATTCACCCCTCCACTTT. This translates into CASSLEAGPYSPLHF.